Each of the 3 T cell receptor beta chains below was sequenced from the same sample in a study of T cell repertoires in cytomegalovirus infection. TCRdb reprocessed the reads via MiXCR and lists one record per CDR3 protein. The table lists under 850,000 distinct CDR3 sequences, 35% to 40% of them singletons, with about 2.8% in the top ten. The specimen was PBMCs. The receptors here all came from a human donor in good health (CMV status not recorded). Some clones in this sample may be carry-over from other donors' samples.

As regards this clonotype: Because the CDR3 is missing its conserved closing phenylalanine or tryptophan, this is likely a read error. This chain uses TRBV20-1 with TRBJ2-1; the match to TRBD2 covers 7 bases. This CDR3 contains 16 residues. Unmatched junction bases numbered 14, after V lost 8 bases and J lost 1 base. Germline loops: CDR1 DFQATT, CDR2 SNEGSKA (reference sequence). CDR3 sequence (DNA): TGCAGTCCCCTTATGGGAGCGGGGAAATCCTACAATGAGCAGTTCTTA. Protein product: CSPLMGAGKSYNEQFL.

This clonotype was counted ten times or more. The rearrangement joins TRBV4-1 to TRBJ2-7, with 7 bases aligning to TRBD2. Trimming took 0 bases from V and 6 from J; bases not matched to a gene: 8. Germline loops: CDR1 MGHRA, CDR2 YSYEKL. There are 15 residues in the CDR3. CDR3 nucleotide sequence: TGCGCCAGCAGCCAAGATCTAGGGAGGGCGCGCGAGCAGTACTTC. Translated: CASSQDLGRAREQYF.

The chain has TRBV7-4 and TRBJ1-1, with no clear D. The germline V and J ends were trimmed by 6 bases and 5 bases, with 22 bases remaining between them. Germline V CDR1 and CDR2: SGHVT, SQSDAQ. The CDR3 has 16 residues. CDR3 nucleotides: TGTGCCAGCAGTCCCTACCCCTTTCGGCTCGTTACTGAAGCTTTCTTT. Translation gives CASSPYPFRLVTEAFF.